This passage covers 21 T cell receptor beta chains from one sample sequenced in a study of shared clonotypes between healthy human individuals. Using immunoSEQ multiplex PCR, the repertoire was profiled, and TCRdb retains in-frame clones only, with some absent. The sample lists under 1,100,000 clones, about 75% occurring once. Sequencing was carried out using memory CD4+ T cells sorted from blood. Regarding subset: CD45RA-negative fraction. These TCRs come from a man between 18 and 35 years old in good health.

A remark on this clone: This sample includes further DNA sequences coding for the same CDR3. The rearrangement uses TRBV5-1 and TRBJ1-1; 7 positions match TRBD1. Germline V gives CDR1 SGHRS, CDR2 YFSETQ. V lost 2 bases to trimming and J lost 5 bases; unmatched junction nucleotides: 3. The CDR3 spans 13 residues. The CDR3 coding sequence is TGCGCCAGCAGCTTTACAGGGGTTACTGAAGCTTTCTTT. Amino acids: CASSFTGVTEAFF.

The V call is TRBV15, the J call TRBJ1-5, with D possibly matching TRBD1 (6 bases). The CDR3 is 16 amino acids. The ends were cut back, 1 base at V and 3 bases at J, with 13 bases in the middle. Germline loops: CDR1 LNHNV, CDR2 YYDKDF (reference sequence). CDR3 protein: CATSRGAGAFNQPQHF. The CDR3 DNA is TGTGCCACCAGCAGAGGGGCAGGGGCGTTCAATCAGCCCCAGCATTTT.

The chain carries TRBV5-1 and TRBJ2-2; 8 nucleotides align to TRBD2. The junction had 2 bases not matched to a gene; V was cut back by 0 bases and J by 4 bases. From germline, CDR1 is SGHRS and CDR2 YFSETQ. The CDR3 has 15 residues. The CDR3 here is CASSLAAGGTGELFF. The CDR3 DNA reads as TGCGCCAGCAGCTTGGCTGCGGGAGGCACCGGGGAGCTGTTTTTT.

The chain is built from TRBV5-8 and TRBJ1-5, with 11 bases identical to TRBD1. V shed 5 bases and J 7 bases; nucleotides not matched to a gene: 11. The CDR3 loop spans 16 amino acids. From germline, CDR1 is SGHTS and CDR2 YDEGEE. The CDR3 spells CASSHRGQGAWQPQHF. The CDR3 DNA follows: TGTGCCAGCAGTCACCGAGGACAGGGGGCATGGCAGCCCCAGCATTTT.

This clone was detected a few times. The chain employs TRBV18 and TRBJ1-3; 7 nucleotides align to TRBD1. CDR3 length: 15 residues. V lost 3 bases and J lost 3; bases outside the gene matches: 5. From germline, CDR1 is KGHSH and CDR2 LQKENI. CDR3 residues: CASSPNDRDGNTIYF. The CDR3 bases are TGTGCCAGCTCACCGAATGACAGGGATGGAAACACCATATATTTT.

This clone occurred a few times. The gene calls are TRBV7-2 and TRBJ1-6, with 12 bases identical to TRBD1. This CDR3 contains 16 residues. J gave up 7 bases and V 1 base, and 2 bases lay outside the gene matches. Germline CDR1 reads SGHTA; CDR2 reads FQGNSA. As DNA, the CDR3 is TGTGCCAGCAGCTTAGGGGACAGGGGGCAAAATTCACCCCTCCACTTT. It encodes CASSLGDRGQNSPLHF.

In its sample, this clone was seen once. The rearrangement joins TRBV27 to TRBJ2-3, with 9 bases identical to TRBD2. V shed 6 bases, J shed 3 bases, and the junction held 4 bases outside the gene matches. The CDR3 consists of 14 residues. Germline CDR1 MNHEY, CDR2 SMNVEV (reference sequence). In DNA, the CDR3 is TGTGCCAGCAGGTTAGCGGGGGCGACAGATACGCAGTATTTT. Encoded protein: CASRLAGATDTQYF.

The V gene is TRBV9, the J gene TRBJ2-1; 10 nucleotides line up with TRBD1. The J segment lost 4 bases and the V segment lost 7 bases, leaving 14 bases of the junction unmatched. This CDR3 is built from 17 residues. Germline V gene data show CDR1 as SGDLS and CDR2 as YYNGEE. CDR3 region: CASLGTGVLVLYNEQFF. The CDR3 nucleotides are TGTGCCAGCCTGGGGACAGGGGTGTTGGTGCTATACAATGAGCAGTTCTTC.

The chain has TRBV7-2 and TRBJ2-4; D not resolved. Trimming took 1 base from V and 7 from J, leaving 14 bases between them. Germline V lookup: CDR1 SGHTA, CDR2 FQGNSA. This CDR3 is 15 amino acids long. The CDR3 coding sequence is TGTGCCAGCAGCTTAGGACCACCCCAAGGGAACATTCAGTACTTC. Encoded protein: CASSLGPPQGNIQYF.

DNA of the CDR3: TGTGCCAGCAGCTTAGCGAGGCGGGGACAGGGCTACGAGCAGTACTTC. It codes for CASSLARRGQGYEQYF. The chain joins TRBV7-2 to TRBJ2-7; 9 bases fit TRBD1. With 0 bases clipped from V and 3 bases from J, the junction kept 6 bases outside the gene matches. Germline CDR1 reads SGHTA; CDR2 reads FQGNSA. This CDR3 has 16 residues.

This clone was picked up one time. The chain uses TRBV4-2 and TRBJ2-1, with 9 nucleotides matching TRBD2. V trimming: 4 bases; J trimming: 6 bases; junction bases outside the gene matches: 7. From germline, CDR1 is LGHNA and CDR2 YNFKEQ. The length of the CDR3 is 15 residues. CDR3 sequence: CASSLFGGGANEQFF. The CDR3 DNA reads as TGTGCCAGCAGCCTGTTCGGCGGGGGGGCCAATGAGCAGTTCTTC.

The chain has TRBV10-1 and TRBJ1-6; the D is unclear. V was trimmed by 0 bases and J by 6 bases, leaving 9 bases between them. Germline values: CDR1 WNHNN, CDR2 SYGVQD (reference sequence). The CDR3 is 15 residues long. CDR3 in DNA: TGCGCCAGCAGTGAGTCGAACAGACTTAATTCACCCCTCCACTTT. Its translation is CASSESNRLNSPLHF.

DNA of the CDR3: TGTGCCAGCAGACTAGGGGGCGGCGTGGCTGAAAAACTGTTTTTT. Its protein product is CASRLGGGVAEKLFF. The chain carries TRBV28 and TRBJ1-4; TRBD1 agrees at 7 bases. The CDR3 totals 15 residues. V was pared by 6 bases and J by 7 bases, with 11 bases of the junction left unmatched. Germline loops: CDR1 MDHEN, CDR2 SYDVKM.

The J gene is TRBJ2-1, the V gene TRBV11-2, with D possibly being TRBD1 or TRBD2 (6 bases each). Germline V gives CDR1 SGHAT, CDR2 FQNNGV. The CDR3 has 15 amino acids. Trimming removed 7 bases from V and 0 bases from J, with 13 bases in between. Here the CDR3 reads CASKIRGDSYNEQFF. In nucleotides, the CDR3 is TGTGCCAGCAAAATAAGGGGGGACTCCTACAATGAGCAGTTCTTC.

This clone was counted once. This chain links TRBV13 with TRBJ2-3, with 16 bases lining up with TRBD2. The CDR3 is 19 residues long. With V trimmed by 4 bases and J by 1 base, 8 bases remained unmatched. Germline V gene data show CDR1 as PRHDT and CDR2 as FYEKMQ (reference sequence). CDR3 coding DNA: TGTGCCAGCAGCTCAGGGACTAGCGGGAGGGCCCGCCGCACAGATACGCAGTATTTT. Its translation is CASSSGTSGRARRTDTQYF.

V and J are TRBV5-6 and TRBJ1-1, with 7 positions matching TRBD1. From germline, CDR1 is SGHDT and CDR2 YYEEEE. The length of the CDR3 is 14 residues. V was pared by 6 bases and J by 1 base, with 6 bases of the junction left unmatched. DNA for the CDR3: TGTGCCAGCAACCTACAGGGGAGGAACACTGAAGCTTTCTTT. Amino acids: CASNLQGRNTEAFF.

The CDR3 DNA reads TGTGCCATCCAACGGTCTGGGGGCACCTACGAGCAGTACTTC. As protein: CAIQRSGGTYEQYF. This chain links TRBV10-3 with TRBJ2-7, with D perhaps matching TRBD1 (6 bases). From germline, CDR1 is ENHRY and CDR2 SYGVKD. This CDR3 region has 14 residues. V gave up 8 bases and J gave up 2 bases, with 16 bases separating them.

The gene calls are TRBV20-1 and TRBJ2-3, with D possibly matching TRBD1 (5 bases). The V end lost 5 bases, the J end lost 9 bases, and 9 bases lay between the germline ends. Per germline, CDR1 DFQATT and CDR2 SNEGSKA (reference sequence). CDR3 size: 10 residues. DNA of the CDR3: TGCAGTGCTGCCTCAGGGACGCAGTATTTT. Encoded protein: CSAASGTQYF.

The chain has TRBV21-1 and TRBJ2-7; the DNA was not used to check the table's D call, TRBD2. TRBV21-1 is flagged as a pseudogene. This CDR3 is built from 17 residues. CDR3 protein: CASSKAGLAGGADEQYF. In DNA, the CDR3 is TGTGCCAGCAGCAAAGCTGGTTTGGCGGGGGGGGCCGACGAGCAGTACTTC.

The rearrangement uses TRBV11-2 and TRBJ2-1; TRBD2 agrees at 12 bases. Trimming at V came to 5 bases and at J to 11 bases, leaving 10 bases not matched to a gene. Germline V CDR1 and CDR2: SGHAT, FQNNGV. The length of the CDR3 is 15 residues. The CDR3 loop reads CASSPLAGGTSQQFF. CDR3 coding DNA: TGTGCCAGCAGCCCCCTAGCGGGGGGGACTAGTCAGCAGTTCTTC.

The J gene is TRBJ2-1, the V gene TRBV2; D might be TRBD1 (6 bases). The CDR3 totals 14 residues. Germline V gives CDR1 SNHLY, CDR2 FYNNEI. Trimming left V 6 bases short and J 2 bases short, with 11 bases between. The CDR3 region has the DNA TGTGCCAGCAGAGCCGGGACAACCTACAATGAGCAGTTCTTC. The encoded protein is CASRAGTTYNEQFF.